This TCR beta chain derives from a study of blood T cell repertoires in COVID-19 (dated by TCRdb to about 2020). Regarding the research as a whole: Samples covering the acute and convalescent phases of COVID-19 were provided by collaborators in the United States, Italy and Spain. Samples were obtained from the ongoing ImmuneRACE study (first 160 participants) and from some 1,300 subjects provided by 6 global collaborators. Nearly every sample came with metadata listing a de-identified subject ID, COVID-19 status, age in years and sex. HLA class I and class II types, where available, came from metadata supplied by the sample provider rather than from assay-based typing. A freely available public database, intended as a resource for researchers studying the immune response to SARS-CoV-2, is where the repertoires were released. The prospective study material was composed of cDNA or gDNA derived from T cells, B-cell-depleted T cells, or PBMCs. The dataset comprised deeply sampled blood TCRbeta repertoires from subjects exposed to, actively infected with, or recovered from COVID-19. Overall study outcomes, separate from this receptor: The quantity of clinical and demographic metadata differed by source and by participant and was supplied without curation.

About this clone: The antigen it recognizes is unknown. Base qualities are not provided; no much larger clone lies one nucleotide away.

TCRbeta CDR3 regions were amplified from genomic DNA using the immunoSEQ Assay, a bias-controlled multiplex PCR. The original pipeline was this. The number of nucleated cells in each sample was estimated by amplification of reference gene primers within the assay. To quantify the absolute abundance of each unique TCRbeta CDR3 rearrangement, sequence reads were collapsed and filtered. For each sample, productive Simpson clonality was calculated as the square root of Simpson's diversity index over productive rearrangements. Not all clones reach the TCRdb copy of this immuneACCESS table, which keeps in-frame sequences only. Checked studies attribute under half of the gap to unresolved V genes and leave the rest unexplained. V and J calls and clone size are those listed in that table; D and trimming were worked out from the DNA. In all, the sample holds more than 55,000 clones, and approximately 87% of those were seen once. The top ten clones comprise approximately 4.4% of the sample.

Trimming costs V 1 base and J 8 bases, and their ends lie 17 bases apart. Reading the germline V gene (reference sequence) gives CDR1 PRHDT and CDR2 FYEKMQ. The CDR3, cysteine through phenylalanine, is 16 amino acids long. Here the CDR3 DNA is all that survives: 48 bases in frame from base 1. Whole blood was collected in K2EDTA tubes by collaborating institutions according to the institutions' own protocols. For TCRbeta analysis, collaborator samples were shipped as frozen whole blood, as isolated PBMCs, or as DNA extracted from either sample type. The receptor's source is a man aged 50 or older with active COVID-19. The rearrangement combines TRBV13 with TRBJ1-4; too little of a D gene remains to name it. Sequencing was done on a sample of peripheral blood. The CDR3 loop reads CASSLVKALYAEKLFF. The nucleotide sequence reads as follows: TGTGCCAGCAGCTTAGTTAAAGCATTATATGCGGAAAAACTGTTTTTT.